This T cell receptor (beta chain) was found in a study of T cell responses to AZD1222 COVID-19 vaccine. Worth noting for this clone: No antigen is known for it.

Here immunoSEQ multiplex PCR was the method, and the copy in TCRdb shows in-frame clones only, minus some. The table shows 100,000 or so clones, with 80% to 95% occurring only once. The study, taken as a whole, reports: Of spike-specific TCRs, nearly half reportedly target regions left unmutated in variants. Spike-specific TCR breadth and depth both grew after two AZD1222 doses. The study identified only a handful of AZD1222 recipients as seropositive at baseline.

The receptor's source is an adult who received the AZD1222 COVID-19 vaccine. The sample in question was peripheral blood, obtained 28 days after the second AZD1222 dose.

The chain's CDR3 is CASSLGPYSNQPQHF. Written as DNA, the CDR3 is TGTGCCAGCAGCCTGGGCCCTTATAGCAATCAGCCCCAGCATTTT. This chain connects TRBV14 to TRBJ1-5; D not certain. Trimming took off 4 bases at V and 0 bases at J, with 10 bases between the two ends. Germline CDR1 and CDR2: SGHDN and FVKESK. This CDR3 region has 15 residues.